This T cell receptor beta chain is drawn from a study of blood T cell repertoires in COVID-19. Study in general: T cells, B-cell-depleted T cells, or PBMCs supplied cDNA or gDNA.

Some clones are missing from TCRdb's copy, which holds only in-frame ones; the method was immunoSEQ multiplex PCR. The data hold under 200,000 clones, with roughly 86% observed a single time. The V and J ends lost 2 bases and 12 bases respectively, with 16 bases between them. The CDR3 totals 14 residues. Germline CDR1 KGHSH, CDR2 LQKENI. Sequencing was performed on peripheral blood. The clonotype originates from a man aged 65-85 years with acute or convalescent COVID-19. V and J are TRBV18 and TRBJ1-4; D possibly corresponds to TRBD1 (5 bases). CDR3 sequence reads: CASSPSGDRRELFF. The CDR3 nucleotides read TGTGCCAGCTCACCAAGCGGGGACCGTAGAGAACTGTTTTTT. Looking up the rest from reference TRBV18 and TRBJ1-4 gives the full variable domain: NAGVMQNPRHLVRRRGQEARLRCSPMKGHSHVYWYRQLPEEGLKFMVYLQKENIIDESGMPKERFSAEFPKEGPSILRIQQVVRGDSAAYFCASSPSGDRRELFFGSGTQLSVL.